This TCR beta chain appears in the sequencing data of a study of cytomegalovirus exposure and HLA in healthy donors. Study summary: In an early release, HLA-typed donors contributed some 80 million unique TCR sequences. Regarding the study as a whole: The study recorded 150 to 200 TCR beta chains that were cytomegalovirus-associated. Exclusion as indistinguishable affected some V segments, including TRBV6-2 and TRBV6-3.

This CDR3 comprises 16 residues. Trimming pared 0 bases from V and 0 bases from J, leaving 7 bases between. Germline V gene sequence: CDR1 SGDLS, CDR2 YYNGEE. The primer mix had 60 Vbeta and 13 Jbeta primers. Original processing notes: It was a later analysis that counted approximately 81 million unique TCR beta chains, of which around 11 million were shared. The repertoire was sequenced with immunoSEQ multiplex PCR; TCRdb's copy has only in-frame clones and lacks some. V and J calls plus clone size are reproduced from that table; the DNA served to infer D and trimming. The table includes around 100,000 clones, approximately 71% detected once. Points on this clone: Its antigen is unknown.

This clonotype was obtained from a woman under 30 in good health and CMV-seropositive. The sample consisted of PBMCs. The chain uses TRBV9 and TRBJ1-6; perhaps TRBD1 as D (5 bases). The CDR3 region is CASSVGQSSYNSPLHF. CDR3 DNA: TGTGCCAGCAGCGTAGGACAGAGCTCCTATAATTCACCCCTCCACTTT.